This TCR beta chain is from a study of post-analysis software for immune sequencing data. Study-wide context: Relapsing-remitting, secondary progressive and progressive-relapsing courses of multiple sclerosis were included.

In the case of this clonotype: No antigen is known for it.

Incorporated into the TCR beta cDNA libraries were unique molecular identifiers, which served to reduce PCR and sequencing biases. The yield from approximately 1 to 10 million T cells was around 500,000 cDNA molecules in total. TCRdb called the PCR reads again in MiXCR, with one record for every CDR3 protein. This table has hundreds of thousands of distinct CDR3 sequences, approximately 59% appearing once. Findings and caveats of the study: Those with multiple sclerosis, the patient group, showed significantly lower normalized Chao1 diversity than controls. Strong co-clustering by F measure was evident for samples that had been prepared in the same batch. Elevated frequency relative to controls characterized about 5 TRBV segments in patients, TRBV5-6, TRBV5-1 and TRBV20-1 among them.

CDR3 size: 11 residues. Trimming removed 5 bases from V and 11 bases from J, with 12 bases in between. This sequence joins TRBV12-3 or TRBV12-4 and TRBJ1-1; D gene unclear. Sequenced input: blood. The receptor comes from a girl aged 2 to 10 with multiple sclerosis. CDR3 residues: CASSRSLSAFF. Written as DNA, the CDR3 is TGTGCCAGCAGTAGAAGCCTTAGCGCTTTCTTT.